Presented here are 31 T cell receptor beta chains from one specimen sequenced in a study of blood T cell repertoires in COVID-19. Libraries were prepared by immunoSEQ multiplex PCR; TCRdb keeps only in-frame clonotypes and omits some of them. Of 320,000 or so clones listed, about 90% are singletons. Sequenced input: PBMCs or T cells enriched from blood (not recorded which). The origin of the receptors is a man aged 25 to 40 who had recovered from COVID-19.

The chain is built from TRBV30 and TRBJ1-5; no firm D call. Germline V gene data show CDR1 as GTSNPN and CDR2 as SVGIG (reference sequence). There are 12 residues in the CDR3. The germline V and J ends were trimmed by 2 bases and 7 bases, with 9 bases remaining between them. CDR3: CAWSRSWQPQHF. The CDR3 nucleotides are TGTGCCTGGAGTCGCAGTTGGCAGCCCCAGCATTTT.

The chain uses TRBV9 and TRBJ2-1; D gene uncertain. Per the germline V gene, CDR1 is SGDLS and CDR2 is YYNGEE. Trimming cost V 0 bases and J 6 bases, with 7 bases left between them. There are 13 residues in the CDR3. CDR3 protein: CASSVEPVNEQFF. The DNA for the CDR3 is TGTGCCAGCAGCGTAGAGCCCGTCAATGAGCAGTTCTTC.

This sequence joins TRBV7-3 and TRBJ1-2; weak D call: TRBD1 (5 bases). The CDR3 length is 12 residues. Trimming pared 5 bases from V and 8 bases from J, leaving 12 bases between. Germline V gene sequence: CDR1 SGHTA, CDR2 FQGTGA. The CDR3 DNA follows: TGTGCCAGCAGCCCAGGACAAGGAGGCTACACCTTC. Encoded protein: CASSPGQGGYTF.

The CDR3 DNA reads as TGTGCCAGCAGTTTTGGGGGAGGCTACGAGCAGTACTTC. This encodes CASSFGGGYEQYF. The rearrangement uses TRBV27 and TRBJ2-7, with a tentative D call TRBD2 (6 bases). The CDR3 is 13 residues long. Germline values: CDR1 MNHEY, CDR2 SMNVEV (reference sequence). The V end lost 3 bases, the J end lost 3 bases, and 9 bases lay between the germline ends.

The chain has TRBV28 and TRBJ1-1, with 8 positions matching TRBD1. Germline assignment: CDR1 MDHEN and CDR2 SYDVKM. V lost 6 bases, J lost 10 bases, and 10 bases stayed unmatched. The CDR3 is 13 amino acids. CDR3 sequence reads: CASSRWQGAGAFF. In DNA, the CDR3 is TGTGCCAGCAGCCGATGGCAGGGGGCGGGAGCTTTCTTT.

The chain uses TRBV19 and TRBJ1-4; D is perhaps TRBD1 (6 bases). Trimming stripped 10 bases from V and 7 bases from J, with 22 bases between. In germline, CDR1 is LNHDA, CDR2 SQIVND (reference sequence). The CDR3 spans 15 residues. The CDR3 loop is CATKLTGPSTEKLFF. CDR3 nucleotide sequence: TGTGCCACCAAACTAACAGGGCCTTCTACTGAAAAACTGTTTTTT.

This clone was recorded only once. J is TRBJ2-3 and V is TRBV9, with D possibly being TRBD1 (5 bases). This CDR3 region has 15 residues. V was shortened by 1 base and J by 5 bases, with 14 bases between the two germline ends. Germline values: CDR1 SGDLS, CDR2 YYNGEE. The DNA for the CDR3 is TGTGCCAGCAGCGTATCCGCCAGGGATATAGATACGCAGTATTTT. Its translation: CASSVSARDIDTQYF.

The gene calls are TRBV7-3 and TRBJ2-3, with 9 bases aligning to TRBD2. The CDR3 covers 17 residues. V gave up 5 bases and J gave up 1 base; unmatched junction bases: 10. Per the germline V gene, CDR1 is SGHTA and CDR2 is FQGTGA. The CDR3 DNA follows: TGTGCCAGCAGCCCCCGTCGGGCTAGCGGGGGCACAGATACGCAGTATTTT. Protein: CASSPRRASGGTDTQYF.

A few counts support this clone. This chain links TRBV7-9 with TRBJ2-7; 9 bases are shared with TRBD1. Germline CDR1 is SEHNR and CDR2 is FQNEAQ (reference sequence). CDR3 length: 19 amino acids. J was trimmed by 0 bases and V by 4 bases; bases with no gene match: 16. The CDR3 region is CASSSPGTGWQYNSYEQYF. In nucleotides, the CDR3 is TGTGCCAGCAGCTCCCCCGGGACAGGGTGGCAGTACAACTCCTACGAGCAGTACTTC.

The V and J genes are TRBV3-1 (or the pseudogene TRBV3-2) and TRBJ1-2; D is unclear. Germline V gene data show CDR1 as LGHDT and CDR2 as YNNKEL (reference sequence). Trimming cost V 1 base and J 0 bases, with 15 bases left between them. The CDR3 is 17 residues long. CDR3 region: CASSQGTDPSANYGYTF. The CDR3 DNA reads TGTGCCAGCAGCCAAGGAACAGATCCCTCGGCTAACTATGGCTACACCTTC.

V and J are TRBV5-1 and TRBJ2-2; 7 nucleotides match TRBD1. The CDR3 totals 15 residues. Trimming cost V 1 base and J 7 bases; bases outside gene matches: 7. Germline V lookup: CDR1 SGHRS, CDR2 YFSETQ. CDR3 DNA sequence: TGCGCCAGCAGCTTGTGGGCACAGGGGAGCGGGGAGCTGTTTTTT. Its protein product is CASSLWAQGSGELFF. The complete variable domain, with remaining parts taken from reference TRBV5-1 and TRBJ2-2, reads KAGVTQTPRYLIKTRGQQVTLSCSPISGHRSVSWYQQTPGQGLQFLFEYFSETQRNKGNFPGRFSGRQFSNSRSEMNVSTLELGDSALYLCASSLWAQGSGELFFGEGSRLTVL.

This clone has a single count. The gene calls are TRBV5-1 and TRBJ2-1, with 11 positions matching TRBD2. CDR1 and CDR2 from the germline V gene are SGHRS and YFSETQ. V trimming: 3 bases; J trimming: 8 bases; junction bases outside the gene matches: 7. There are 15 residues in the CDR3. CDR3 coding DNA: TGCGCCAGCAGCTCCGGGACTAGCGGATCTGATGAGCAGTTCTTC. As protein: CASSSGTSGSDEQFF. Filled out from reference TRBV5-1 and TRBJ2-1, the complete variable domain reads KAGVTQTPRYLIKTRGQQVTLSCSPISGHRSVSWYQQTPGQGLQFLFEYFSETQRNKGNFPGRFSGRQFSNSRSEMNVSTLELGDSALYLCASSSGTSGSDEQFFGPGTRLTVL.

The sample holds a few counts of this clone. The J gene is TRBJ1-2, the V gene TRBV9; tentatively, D is TRBD1 (6 bases). There are 16 residues in the CDR3. V lost 4 bases to trimming and J lost 3 bases, with 19 bases between them. Germline V gene sequence: CDR1 SGDLS, CDR2 YYNGEE. For the CDR3, the DNA is TGTGCCAGCAGCCCCTGGACAGTCGGGACCGACTATGGCTACACCTTC. It codes for CASSPWTVGTDYGYTF.

This chain uses TRBV3-1 (or the pseudogene TRBV3-2) with TRBJ2-5; TRBD2 aligns across 13 bases. The V gene end was trimmed by 6 bases and the J gene end by 4 bases; junction bases not matched to a gene: 5. The V gene's germline CDR1 is LGHDT and CDR2 YNNKEL (reference sequence). The length of the CDR3 is 15 residues. The CDR3 loop is CASSVTSGGLETQYF. CDR3 nucleotides: TGTGCCAGCAGTGTGACTAGCGGGGGGCTAGAGACCCAGTACTTC.

V usage is TRBV5-8 and J usage is TRBJ2-5; 11 bases align to TRBD1. The CDR3 runs to 15 residues. Germline V lookup: CDR1 SGHTS, CDR2 YDEGEE. Trimming took 3 bases from V and 5 from J; bases not matched to a gene: 6. CDR3 sequence (DNA): TGTGCCAGCAGCTGGGGGACAGGGGGATCGGAGACCCAGTACTTC. Protein sequence: CASSWGTGGSETQYF. The complete variable domain, with remaining parts taken from reference TRBV5-8 and TRBJ2-5, reads EAGVTQSPTHLIKTRGQQATLRCSPISGHTSVYWYQQALGLGLQFLLWYDEGEERNRGNFPPRFSGRQFPNYSSELNVNALELEDSALYLCASSWGTGGSETQYFGPGTRLLVL.

V is TRBV28 and J is TRBJ2-2; TRBD1 matches at 10 bases. There are 18 residues in the CDR3. V lost 4 bases to trimming and J lost 4 bases; unmatched junction nucleotides: 12. Germline V gene sequence: CDR1 MDHEN, CDR2 SYDVKM. The CDR3: CASSSFLIDRGPTGELFF. CDR3 DNA sequence: TGTGCCAGCAGTTCCTTCTTGATAGACAGGGGGCCCACCGGGGAGCTGTTTTTT.

The V and J genes are TRBV3-1 (or the pseudogene TRBV3-2) and TRBJ1-3; no reliable D call. This CDR3 is 15 amino acids long. Germline CDR1 and CDR2: LGHDT and YNNKEL (reference sequence). V lost 4 bases and J lost 2, with 12 bases in between. CDR3 coding DNA: TGTGCCAGCAGCCCTCGGAGGGCGGCTGGAAACACCATATATTTT. Translating gives CASSPRRAAGNTIYF.

The chain carries TRBV5-3 and TRBJ2-7; 9 bases line up with TRBD1. TRBV5-3 is placed among ORFs of uncertain function. Losses at the gene ends were 2 bases for V and 3 bases for J; bases not matched to a gene: 9. This CDR3 comprises 16 residues. CDR3 loop: CARSLLDRGGLYEQYF. For the CDR3, the DNA is TGTGCCAGAAGCTTATTGGACAGGGGAGGCCTCTACGAGCAGTACTTC.

Of note for this clone: In the same sample, other DNA sequences code for this CDR3. The chain uses TRBV5-1 and TRBJ2-7; 8 bases match TRBD1. CDR1 and CDR2 from the germline V gene are SGHRS and YFSETQ. V lost 4 bases and J lost 3; bases outside the gene matches: 6. CDR3 length: 14 amino acids. In nucleotides, the CDR3 is TGCGCCAGCAGCCAAGGACAGGGAGGCTACGAGCAGTACTTC. As protein: CASSQGQGGYEQYF.

This clone was counted a few times. V is TRBV7-8 and J is TRBJ1-2; TRBD1 matches at 8 bases. Germline V gives CDR1 SGHVS, CDR2 FQNEAQ. V gave up 4 bases and J gave up 4 bases; unmatched junction bases: 11. This CDR3 contains 16 residues. The CDR3 loop is CASSYRRTGPLYGYTF. The CDR3 DNA sequence: TGTGCCAGCAGCTACCGAAGGACAGGGCCCCTCTATGGCTACACCTTC.

This clone was counted a single time. The gene calls are TRBV27 and TRBJ1-1, with D possibly being TRBD1 (5 bases). Germline values: CDR1 MNHEY, CDR2 SMNVEV (reference sequence). This CDR3 is 14 amino acids long. Trimming cost V 6 bases and J 2 bases, with 13 bases left between them. Here the CDR3 DNA reads TGTGCCAGCAGCTACAGCAGGGCAAACACTGAAGCTTTCTTT. Translating it yields CASSYSRANTEAFF.

The rearrangement links TRBV5-1 to TRBJ2-1, with 8 bases aligning to TRBD2. The V segment lost 0 bases and the J segment 1 base; nucleotides outside the gene matches: 3. CDR3 length: 16 amino acids. CDR1 is SGHRS and CDR2 is YFSETQ in the germline V gene. The CDR3 DNA is TGCGCCAGCAGCTTGGGTAGCGGGGCATCCTACAATGAGCAGTTCTTC. It is translated as CASSLGSGASYNEQFF.

The CDR3 sequence is CASSLARGGYGYTF. CDR3 coding DNA: TGCGCCAGCAGCTTGGCCCGGGGGGGCTATGGCTACACCTTC. V usage is TRBV5-1 and J usage is TRBJ1-2; D possibly corresponds to TRBD1 (5 bases). Germline V lookup: CDR1 SGHRS, CDR2 YFSETQ. Trimming cost V 0 bases and J 4 bases, with 10 bases left between them. The length of the CDR3 is 14 residues.

Turning to this clone: Distinct nucleotide sequences in the sample also encode this CDR3. CDR3 protein: CASSLGTVQETQYF. The CDR3 DNA follows: TGTGCCAGCAGCCTAGGGACAGTACAAGAGACCCAGTACTTC. V is TRBV3-1 (or the pseudogene TRBV3-2) and J is TRBJ2-5, with 7 bases identical to TRBD1. The CDR3 covers 14 residues. The germline gives CDR1 LGHDT, CDR2 YNNKEL (reference sequence). Trimming took 4 bases from V and 2 from J; bases not matched to a gene: 4.

This clone was observed a few times. The chain uses TRBV6-6 and TRBJ2-7; 7 nucleotides align to TRBD1. Germline V gene sequence: CDR1 MNHNY, CDR2 SVGAGI (reference sequence). The CDR3 is 15 residues long. With 7 bases clipped from V and 5 bases from J, the junction kept 14 bases outside the gene matches. In DNA, the CDR3 is TGTGCCAGCAAATCCACCGGGACAGTGTTCCACGAGCAGTACTTC. This translates into CASKSTGTVFHEQYF.

The chain recombines TRBV14 with TRBJ2-7; 7 positions match TRBD2. The germline V gene encodes CDR1 SGHDN and CDR2 FVKESK. Unmatched junction bases numbered 10, after V lost 0 bases and J lost 2 bases. The CDR3 is 17 residues long. The CDR3 loop is CASSQDRRAGMTYEQYF. The CDR3 coding sequence is TGTGCCAGCAGCCAAGATCGGAGAGCGGGAATGACCTACGAGCAGTACTTC.

The V call is TRBV5-1, the J call TRBJ1-2; a possible D gene is TRBD1 (5 bases). CDR3 length: 13 amino acids. The germline V gene encodes CDR1 SGHRS and CDR2 YFSETQ. V shed 1 base and J shed 8 bases, with 12 bases lying between them. This CDR3 is CASSLNQGGGYTF. CDR3 coding DNA: TGCGCCAGCAGCTTGAATCAGGGTGGCGGCTACACCTTC.

The J gene is TRBJ2-3, the V gene TRBV5-1; D is perhaps TRBD1 (6 bases). CDR3 length: 13 amino acids. V shed 7 bases and J shed 2 bases, with 11 bases lying between them. Germline CDR1 SGHRS, CDR2 YFSETQ. Written as DNA, the CDR3 is TGCGCCAGCTACCGGGACAACACAGATACGCAGTATTTT. Translating it yields CASYRDNTDTQYF.

The rearrangement joins TRBV6-4 to TRBJ1-4; D not resolved. Germline CDR1 MRHNA, CDR2 SNTAGT. The CDR3 covers 10 residues. V shed 4 bases and J shed 11 bases, with 5 bases lying between them. This CDR3 reads CASSAGKLFF. CDR3 DNA sequence: TGTGCCAGCAGTGCGGGGAAACTGTTTTTT.

The chain combines TRBV4-1 with TRBJ2-7, with D hard to call. Germline-derived CDR1 and CDR2 are MGHRA and YSYEKL. CDR3 length: 13 amino acids. The germline V and J ends were trimmed by 1 base and 4 bases, with 8 bases remaining between them. In DNA, the CDR3 is TGCGCCAGCAGCCAAGGTGGCAGATACGAGCAGTACTTC. It yields the protein CASSQGGRYEQYF.

The chain recombines TRBV10-3 with TRBJ1-5; possibly TRBD1 for D (6 bases). CDR3 length: 13 residues. Germline V CDR1 and CDR2: ENHRY, SYGVKD. V shed 11 bases and J shed 1 base, with 12 bases lying between them. In DNA form, the CDR3 reads TGTGCCGGGGGGGCAGAAAGCAATCAGCCCCAGCATTTT. Translation: CAGGAESNQPQHF.